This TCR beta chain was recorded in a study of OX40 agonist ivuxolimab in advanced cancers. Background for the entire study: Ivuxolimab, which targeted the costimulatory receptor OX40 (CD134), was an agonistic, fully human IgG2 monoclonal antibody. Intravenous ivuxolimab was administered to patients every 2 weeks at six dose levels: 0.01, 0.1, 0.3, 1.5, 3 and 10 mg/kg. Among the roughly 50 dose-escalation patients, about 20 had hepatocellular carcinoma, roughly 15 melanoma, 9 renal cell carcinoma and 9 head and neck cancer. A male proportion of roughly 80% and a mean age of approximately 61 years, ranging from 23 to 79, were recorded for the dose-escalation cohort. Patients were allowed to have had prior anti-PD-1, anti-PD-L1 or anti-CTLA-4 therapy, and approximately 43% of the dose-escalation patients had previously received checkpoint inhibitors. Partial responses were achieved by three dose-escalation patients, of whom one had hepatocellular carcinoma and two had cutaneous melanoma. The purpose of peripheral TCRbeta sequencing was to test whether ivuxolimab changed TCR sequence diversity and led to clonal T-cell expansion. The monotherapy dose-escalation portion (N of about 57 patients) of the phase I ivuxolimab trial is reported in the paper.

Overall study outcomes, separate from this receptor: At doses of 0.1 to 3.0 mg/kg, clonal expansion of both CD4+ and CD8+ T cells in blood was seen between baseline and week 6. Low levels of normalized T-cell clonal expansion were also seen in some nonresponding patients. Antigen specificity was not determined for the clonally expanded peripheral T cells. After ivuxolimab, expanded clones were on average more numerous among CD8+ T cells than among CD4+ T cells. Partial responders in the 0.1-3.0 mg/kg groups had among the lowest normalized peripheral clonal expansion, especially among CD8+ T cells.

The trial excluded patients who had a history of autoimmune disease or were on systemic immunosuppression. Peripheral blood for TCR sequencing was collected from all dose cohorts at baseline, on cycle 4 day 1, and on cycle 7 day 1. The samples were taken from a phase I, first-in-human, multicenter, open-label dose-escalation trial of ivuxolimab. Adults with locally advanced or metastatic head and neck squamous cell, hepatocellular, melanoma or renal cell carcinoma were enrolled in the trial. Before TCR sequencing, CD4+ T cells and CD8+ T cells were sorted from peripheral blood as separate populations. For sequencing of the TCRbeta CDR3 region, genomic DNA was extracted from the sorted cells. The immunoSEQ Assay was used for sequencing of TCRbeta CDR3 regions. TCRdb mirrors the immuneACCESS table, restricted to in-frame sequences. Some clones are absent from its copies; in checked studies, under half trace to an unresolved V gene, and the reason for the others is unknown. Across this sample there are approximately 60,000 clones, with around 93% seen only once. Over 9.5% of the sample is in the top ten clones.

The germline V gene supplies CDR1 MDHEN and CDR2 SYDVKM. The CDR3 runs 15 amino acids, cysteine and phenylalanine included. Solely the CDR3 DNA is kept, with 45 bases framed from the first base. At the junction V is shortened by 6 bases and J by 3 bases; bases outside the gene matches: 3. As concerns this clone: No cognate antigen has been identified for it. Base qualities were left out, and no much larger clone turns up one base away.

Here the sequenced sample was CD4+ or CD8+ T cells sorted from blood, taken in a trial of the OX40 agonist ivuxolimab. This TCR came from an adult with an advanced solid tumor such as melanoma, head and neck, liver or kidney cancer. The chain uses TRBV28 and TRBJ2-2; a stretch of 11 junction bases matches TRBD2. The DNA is TGTGCCAGCAGCAAGGGACTAGCGGACACCGGGGAGCTGTTTTTT. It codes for CASSKGLADTGELFF.